This T cell receptor beta chain derives from a study of CD8+ T cells in alopecia areata. The wider study: A regimen of oral tofacitinib, 5 to 10 mg twice daily, was given to treated patients.

TCR sequencing used cDNA made by reverse transcription of extracted RNA. The assay was immunoSEQ multiplex PCR, and TCRdb's table has in-frame clones only and misses some. The sample contains some 190,000 clones, around 60% of which appear only once. The sample's treatment: oral pan-JAK inhibitor, 5-10 mg twice daily. Sampling of alopecia areata patients yielded lesional scalp punch biopsies as well as peripheral blood. A word on this clone: No antigen is known for it.

The CDR3 length is 13 residues. Germline CDR1 SQVTM, CDR2 ANQGSEA. Trimming pared 4 bases from V and 6 bases from J, leaving 12 bases between. Overall study findings and caveats: Patients displayed less clarity in TCR sharing than mice, a finding possibly related to HLA. Lesional scalp exceeded normal scalp in clonality, especially in alopecia totalis/universalis.

The chain uses TRBV29-1 and TRBJ1-4, with D possibly being TRBD1 (5 bases). The sequence was obtained from a human donor with alopecia areata. The sample was CD4+ T cells sorted from blood, taken around week 49, from a patient treated with tofacitinib. In DNA form, the CDR3 reads TGCAGCGTTGTTAGGGTGGGGGATGAAAAACTGTTTTTT. It yields the protein CSVVRVGDEKLFF.